Below are 12 T cell receptor beta chains sequenced from a single sample in a study of cytomegalovirus exposure and HLA in healthy donors. Vbeta (60) and Jbeta (13) primers were used in the PCR. Sequencing was performed with immunoSEQ multiplex PCR; in TCRdb, only in-frame clones are kept and a portion is missing. Its listing shows 40,000 to 60,000 clones. Material for sequencing was PBMCs. All receptors come from a male donor in good health and CMV-seropositive.

This chain uses TRBV5-8 with TRBJ1-2; no clear D. This CDR3 is 16 amino acids long. V was shortened by 4 bases and J by 3 bases, with 19 bases between the two germline ends. The V gene's germline CDR1 is SGHTS and CDR2 YDEGEE. CDR3 sequence: CASSPRGGIFYYGYTF. The CDR3, as DNA: TGTGCCAGCAGCCCCCGGGGAGGAATCTTCTACTATGGCTACACCTTC.

This chain uses TRBV5-4 with TRBJ2-3; the match to TRBD2 covers 13 bases. V lost 2 bases and J lost 6; bases outside the gene matches: 6. CDR1 and CDR2 (germline): SGHNT, YYREEE (reference sequence). The CDR3 consists of 16 residues. The CDR3 DNA follows: TGTGCCAGCAGCTTACTAGCGGGGGGGCCGGGGGATACGCAGTATTTT. Protein sequence: CASSLLAGGPGDTQYF.

V gene TRBV7-3 combines with J gene TRBJ2-1; 11 positions agree with TRBD1. Per germline, CDR1 SGHTA and CDR2 FQGTGA. The CDR3 length is 16 residues. With V trimmed by 5 bases and J by 7 bases, 10 bases remained unmatched. The CDR3 loop reads CASSGAGTGGSNEQFF. The CDR3 DNA sequence: TGTGCCAGCAGCGGAGCCGGGACAGGGGGATCGAATGAGCAGTTCTTC.

J is TRBJ2-3 and V is TRBV18, with 8 bases identical to TRBD2. CDR1 is KGHSH and CDR2 is LQKENI in the germline V gene. The CDR3 is 15 residues long. The V segment lost 3 bases and the J segment 3 bases; nucleotides outside the gene matches: 5. The CDR3 nucleotides read TGTGCCAGCTCACCTACCGGGGGGGGGACAGATACGCAGTATTTT. Protein product: CASSPTGGGTDTQYF.

The chain links TRBV7-2 to TRBJ1-4, with 12 bases matching TRBD1. Germline trimming cut 5 bases from V and 8 bases from J; bases unmatched to any gene: 3. The CDR3 length is 14 residues. Per germline, CDR1 SGHTA and CDR2 FQGNSA. As DNA, the CDR3 is TGTGCCAGCAGCCTGGGACAGGGGGCGGAAAAACTGTTTTTT. Translated, it gives CASSLGQGAEKLFF.

This chain joins TRBV4-2 and TRBJ2-5, with TRBD1 matching 7 bases. The J call is doubtful: the DNA matches TRBJ2-7 better. Germline-derived CDR1 and CDR2 are LGHNA and YNFKEQ. The CDR3 runs to 16 residues. This CDR3 is CASSQVSGTDSYEQYF. In DNA, the CDR3 is TGTGCCAGCAGCCAGGTATCCGGGACAGACTCCTACGAGCAGTACTTC.

The rearrangement joins TRBV28 to TRBJ2-5, with a weak D call TRBD2 (6 bases). Trimming took 6 bases from V and 5 from J, leaving 16 bases between them. Germline CDR1 MDHEN, CDR2 SYDVKM. The CDR3 totals 14 residues. The CDR3 protein is CASSPRRGDETQYF. CDR3 nucleotide sequence: TGTGCCAGCAGCCCCCGTCGCGGGGACGAGACCCAGTACTTC.

The chain carries TRBV5-1 and TRBJ1-1; D possibly corresponds to TRBD1 (5 bases). The CDR3 covers 12 residues. Germline V gives CDR1 SGHRS, CDR2 YFSETQ. Trimming pared 2 bases from V and 4 bases from J, leaving 6 bases between. The CDR3 sequence is CASSFGGTEAFF. The CDR3 bases are TGCGCCAGCAGCTTCGGGGGCACTGAAGCTTTCTTT. The variable domain in full, with the rest retrieved from reference TRBV5-1 and TRBJ1-1, is KAGVTQTPRYLIKTRGQQVTLSCSPISGHRSVSWYQQTPGQGLQFLFEYFSETQRNKGNFPGRFSGRQFSNSRSEMNVSTLELGDSALYLCASSFGGTEAFFGQGTRLTVV.

The rearrangement uses TRBV29-1 and TRBJ1-2; no firm D call. The CDR3 is 13 residues long. Trimming stripped 4 bases from V and 6 bases from J, with 15 bases between. Germline lookup yields CDR1 SQVTM and CDR2 ANQGSEA. For the CDR3, the DNA is TGCAGCGTTGGTATACACACCCGTGATGGCTACACCTTC. Translating gives CSVGIHTRDGYTF.

The chain has TRBV19 and TRBJ1-5; tentative D call: TRBD1 (5 bases). Looked up from germline, CDR1 is LNHDA and CDR2 is SQIVND (reference sequence). V was shortened by 7 bases and J by 0 bases, with 10 bases between the two germline ends. There are 14 residues in the CDR3. The CDR3 nucleotides are TGTGCCAGTAAAAGGGGATATAGCAATCAGCCCCAGCATTTT. It yields the protein CASKRGYSNQPQHF.

The gene calls are TRBV5-6 and TRBJ2-5, with a tentative D call TRBD2 (5 bases). The CDR3 has 13 residues. Germline V gene sequence: CDR1 SGHDT, CDR2 YYEEEE. Trimming stripped 0 bases from V and 5 bases from J, with 8 bases between. CDR3 bases: TGTGCCAGCAGCTTGGGCGGGCTGGAGACCCAGTACTTC. Encoded protein: CASSLGGLETQYF.

V gene TRBV6-6 combines with J gene TRBJ1-1, with 11 bases lining up with TRBD1. The CDR3 covers 13 residues. The germline V gene has CDR1 MNHNY and CDR2 SVGAGI (reference sequence). After removal of 6 bases from V and 8 bases from J, the junction contained 5 bases not matched to a gene. The CDR3 region is CASSPGQGAEAFF. For the CDR3, the DNA is TGTGCCAGCAGCCCCGGACAGGGGGCGGAAGCTTTCTTT.